Listed here are 23 T cell receptor beta chains from one sample, sequenced in a study of OX40 agonist ivuxolimab in advanced cancers. Generated by immunoSEQ multiplex PCR, the TCRdb table keeps only in-frame clones and is missing some. Found here are 57,000 or so clones, 89% of them singletons; the top ten hold 15% to 20%. The material was CD4+ or CD8+ T cells sorted from blood, obtained in a trial of the OX40 agonist ivuxolimab. All receptors derive from an adult with an advanced solid tumor such as melanoma, head and neck, liver or kidney cancer.

V usage is TRBV6-1 and J usage is TRBJ1-2; D is undetermined. Between the trimmed V and J ends, which lost 6 bases and 0 bases, there was a span of 14 bases. CDR3 length equals 15 residues. From germline, CDR1 is MNHNS and CDR2 SASEGT. The CDR3 bases are TGTGCCAGCAGGGTGGCAGGCGTAACTAACTATGGCTACACCTTC. This encodes CASRVAGVTNYGYTF.

This chain joins TRBV2 and TRBJ2-3, with a weak D call TRBD2 (6 bases). Germline V gives CDR1 SNHLY, CDR2 FYNNEI. This CDR3 is built from 15 residues. Trimming took off 8 bases at V and 0 bases at J, with 15 bases between the two ends. CDR3 loop: CASGYSGTSTDTQYF. The DNA for the CDR3 is TGTGCCAGCGGTTATAGCGGAACTAGCACAGATACGCAGTATTTT.

The chain uses TRBV4-1 and TRBJ2-1; D might be TRBD2 (6 bases). Germline CDR1 MGHRA, CDR2 YSYEKL. The CDR3 sequence is 16 residues long. V was shortened by 4 bases and J by 4 bases, with 17 bases between the two germline ends. The CDR3, as DNA: TGCGCCAGCAGCCCTAAAATCGGGACTCTGTACAATGAGCAGTTCTTC. Its protein is CASSPKIGTLYNEQFF.

This CDR3 is CASSQDLEAYEQYF. The CDR3 coding sequence is TGCGCCAGCAGCCAAGATCTTGAGGCCTACGAGCAGTACTTC. This sequence joins TRBV4-3 and TRBJ2-7; no clear D. Trimming shortened V by 0 bases and J by 2 bases, and 8 bases separated the two germline ends. The CDR3 is 14 residues long. The germline V gene has CDR1 LGHNA and CDR2 YSLEER.

This clone was seen only once. The chain couples TRBV13 to TRBJ1-6; 9 bases agree with TRBD1. The V and J ends lost 5 bases and 10 bases, in that order; junction bases with no gene match: 6. The CDR3 has 14 residues. From germline, CDR1 is PRHDT and CDR2 FYEKMQ (reference sequence). The CDR3 nucleotides are TGTGCCAGCAGCGAACAGGGGGCTTTGTCACCCCTCCACTTT. This encodes CASSEQGALSPLHF.

The CDR3 DNA sequence: TGCAGCGTTGAAGACCTCGGACAGGGTAAGGACGAGCAGTACTTC. Protein: CSVEDLGQGKDEQYF. The chain has TRBV29-1 and TRBJ2-7, with TRBD1 matching 8 bases. Germline V CDR1 and CDR2: SQVTM, ANQGSEA. The CDR3 covers 15 residues. The trim removed 0 bases at V and 5 bases at J, leaving 9 bases unmatched.

The chain combines TRBV4-2 with TRBJ1-1; D is unresolved. V was cut by 6 bases and J by 1 base, with 12 bases left in between. The CDR3 covers 14 residues. Germline V gene lookup returns CDR1 LGHNA and CDR2 YNFKEQ. The CDR3 DNA follows: TGTGCCAGCAGTCGACTATTAGGGAACACTGAAGCTTTCTTT. Translated, it gives CASSRLLGNTEAFF.

J is TRBJ2-7 and V is TRBV27; 10 bases map to TRBD2. The CDR3 length is 15 residues. Germline CDR1 reads MNHEY; CDR2 reads SMNVEV (reference sequence). V was clipped by 6 bases and J by 2 bases; unmatched bases: 7. For the CDR3, the DNA is TGTGCCAGCAGCCACGGACTAGCGGAAGCCTACGAGCAGTACTTC. This sequence encodes CASSHGLAEAYEQYF.

The chain employs TRBV2 and TRBJ2-1; 10 bases line up with TRBD2. Germline lookup yields CDR1 SNHLY and CDR2 FYNNEI. V gave up 8 bases and J gave up 9 bases; unmatched junction bases: 10. CDR3 length: 14 amino acids. In nucleotides, the CDR3 is TGTGCCAGCTGCGAAGCGGGAGGGCCTATTGAGCAGTTCTTC. This encodes CASCEAGGPIEQFF. The full variable domain, its missing parts supplied by reference TRBV2 and TRBJ2-1, is EPEVTQTPSHQVTQMGQEVILRCVPISNHLYFYWYRQILGQKVEFLVSFYNNEISEKSEIFDDQFSVERPDGSNFTLKIRSTKLEDSAMYFCASCEAGGPIEQFFGPGTRLTVL.

This clone was seen a single time. The rearrangement links TRBV19 to TRBJ2-2; 12 bases are shared with TRBD2. The CDR3 spans 18 residues. The ends lost 8 bases at V and 7 bases at J; junction bases unmatched: 17. Germline CDR1 and CDR2: LNHDA and SQIVND (reference sequence). CDR3 nucleotide sequence: TGTGCCAGTGAGTCCCTGGCTAGCGGGAGGGCGATGGACGGGGAGCTGTTTTTT. Amino acids: CASESLASGRAMDGELFF.

The rearrangement uses TRBV4-2 and TRBJ2-2; no definite D call. V lost 3 bases to trimming and J lost 1 base, with 6 bases between them. Germline assignment: CDR1 LGHNA and CDR2 YNFKEQ. There are 14 residues in the CDR3. CDR3 in amino acids: CASSQSKNTGELFF. For the CDR3, the DNA is TGTGCCAGCAGCCAGTCCAAGAACACCGGGGAGCTGTTTTTT.

The rearrangement links TRBV10-3 to TRBJ2-1; 10 bases map to TRBD1. With 6 bases clipped from V and 6 bases from J, the junction kept 8 bases outside the gene matches. Germline lookup yields CDR1 ENHRY and CDR2 SYGVKD. This CDR3 has 15 residues. This CDR3 is CAISSTGGNLNEQFF. CDR3 coding DNA: TGTGCCATCAGCTCGACAGGGGGCAATCTCAATGAGCAGTTCTTC.

The chain joins TRBV7-3 to TRBJ2-5; 7 positions match TRBD2. Per germline, CDR1 SGHTA and CDR2 FQGTGA. Trimming removed 5 bases from V and 5 bases from J; junction bases left unmatched: 11. The CDR3 contains 15 residues. The CDR3 region has the DNA TGTGCCAGCAGCCCCCGGATGGGGGGGTGGGAGACCCAGTACTTC. It is translated as CASSPRMGGWETQYF.

V gene TRBV11-2 combines with J gene TRBJ1-2; possibly TRBD1 for D (6 bases). The CDR3 length is 15 residues. The germline V gene encodes CDR1 SGHAT and CDR2 FQNNGV. V lost 0 bases to trimming and J lost 4 bases, with 12 bases between them. In nucleotides, the CDR3 is TGTGCCAGCAGCTTAGAAGGGGGGGTGAGCTATGGCTACACCTTC. Translating gives CASSLEGGVSYGYTF. Filled out from reference TRBV11-2 and TRBJ1-2, the complete variable domain reads EAGVAQSPRYKIIEKRQSVAFWCNPISGHATLYWYQQILGQGPKLLIQFQNNGVVDDSQLPKDRFSAERLKGVDSTLKIQPAKLEDSAVYLCASSLEGGVSYGYTFGSGTRLTVV.

This clone came up many times. Here the CDR3 reads CASSLLPGLVSYEQYF. As DNA, the CDR3 is TGTGCCAGCAGTTTATTACCGGGACTAGTGTCCTACGAGCAGTACTTC. This chain links TRBV27 with TRBJ2-7; 8 nucleotides align to TRBD2. The CDR3 contains 16 residues. Germline-derived CDR1 and CDR2 are MNHEY and SMNVEV (reference sequence). With 1 base clipped from V and 1 base from J, the junction kept 6 bases outside the gene matches.

The chain has TRBV5-6 and TRBJ1-2; 8 bases align to TRBD1. Unmatched junction bases numbered 7, after V lost 4 bases and J lost 8 bases. CDR1 and CDR2 from the germline V gene are SGHDT and YYEEEE. The CDR3 is 13 residues long. CDR3 protein: CASSPGQGWGYTF. As DNA, the CDR3 is TGTGCCAGCAGCCCTGGACAGGGCTGGGGCTACACCTTC.

The rearrangement links TRBV25-1 to TRBJ2-3, with D tentatively TRBD2 (5 bases). The CDR3 consists of 13 residues. Germline values: CDR1 MGHDK, CDR2 SYGVNS. Deletions cut 8 bases from V and 2 bases from J, with 11 bases between. The CDR3 reads CASHPGNTDTQYF. For the CDR3, the DNA is TGTGCCAGCCATCCGGGAAACACAGATACGCAGTATTTT.

This chain links TRBV4-3 with TRBJ1-5, with D perhaps TRBD1 (6 bases). CDR3 size: 15 residues. Germline lookup yields CDR1 LGHNA and CDR2 YSLEER. Between the trimmed V and J ends, which lost 2 bases and 1 base, there was a span of 9 bases. The CDR3 here is CASSQNRVSNQPQHF. The CDR3 DNA follows: TGCGCCAGCAGCCAAAACAGGGTGAGCAATCAGCCCCAGCATTTT.

The chain's CDR3 is CASSYTTGYEQYF. CDR3 in DNA: TGTGCCAGCAGTTATACAACAGGGTACGAGCAGTACTTC. This chain uses TRBV28 with TRBJ2-7, with D perhaps TRBD1 (6 bases). There are 13 residues in the CDR3. Trimming took 4 bases from V and 4 from J, leaving 11 bases between them. Per the germline V gene, CDR1 is MDHEN and CDR2 is SYDVKM.

The chain is built from TRBV7-8 and TRBJ2-3, with a possible D match to TRBD1 (5 bases). From germline, CDR1 is SGHVS and CDR2 FQNEAQ. Deletions cut 1 base from V and 6 bases from J, with 35 bases between. The CDR3 spans 22 residues. The CDR3 sequence: CASSLGGWGSDVPHKQLDTQYF. The CDR3 DNA reads TGTGCCAGCAGCTTAGGGGGATGGGGCAGCGACGTTCCCCACAAACAGTTGGATACGCAGTATTTT.

This chain links TRBV5-1 with TRBJ2-1; 11 bases match TRBD2. The length of the CDR3 is 16 residues. With V trimmed by 1 base and J by 6 bases, 6 bases remained unmatched. Germline lookup yields CDR1 SGHRS and CDR2 YFSETQ. CDR3 DNA sequence: TGCGCCAGCAGCTTGCGGTCGACTAGCGGGACCAATGAGCAGTTCTTC. Protein sequence: CASSLRSTSGTNEQFF.

In its sample, this clone was seen once. The genes are TRBV4-3 and TRBJ1-3; D unclear. V was clipped by 0 bases and J by 0 bases, with 9 bases between them. Germline assignment: CDR1 LGHNA and CDR2 YSLEER. The length of the CDR3 is 16 residues. The CDR3 region has the DNA TGCGCCAGCAGCCAAGAACGAGGGAGCTCTGGAAACACCATATATTTT. This sequence encodes CASSQERGSSGNTIYF.

Here the CDR3 DNA reads TGTGCCAGCAGTTTATCGGGCAGGATAAATCAGCCCCAGCATTTT. Translated: CASSLSGRINQPQHF. The gene calls are TRBV27 and TRBJ1-5; no firm D call. CDR3 length: 15 residues. V lost 0 bases, J lost 4 bases, and 10 bases lay in between. CDR1 and CDR2 from the germline V gene are MNHEY and SMNVEV (reference sequence).